Described below is a single TCR beta chain sequence and its context. No antigen is known for it. No base quality information exists; no much larger clone differs at one position. The CDR3 regions of human TCRbeta chains were analyzed by immunosequencing. On the study's bioinformatics: TCRs in the repertoires were compared against a reference library of SARS-CoV-2-specific TCRs that had been generated with the MIRA antigen-specificity platform. Breadth was defined as the fraction of unique TCRs that were SARS-CoV-2-associated. Depth was defined as the fraction of total T cells that were SARS-CoV-2-associated. Using the MIRA data, each spike-specific TCR was assigned both to the spike region to which the TCR was reactive and to a CD4 or CD8 class. Log10-transformed breadth and depth values were compared by one-way ANOVA with Sidak's multiple comparisons tests. The immuneACCESS repertoire file appears here via TCRdb, limited to in-frame rearrangements. These files lack a portion of the clones; in checked studies, under half of the deficit traces to unresolved V genes, and the cause of the others is not known. For V, J and clone size, that table is used; D and trimming come from the DNA. The table for this sample lists about 140,000 clones; just under 95% of them were counted only once. 12% of the sample comes from the top ten.

The label giving this sample's time point can be read as: sample from adult after SARS-CoV-2 infection, after symptom onset. Two convalescent COVID-19 patients, sampled after symptom onset from adults with prior SARS-CoV-2 infection, were also TCR-sequenced for comparison. This record belongs to a study of T cell responses to AZD1222 COVID-19 vaccine (dated by TCRdb to about 2021). Study-level background: A total of approximately 250 trial participants underwent TCR sequencing, of whom about 200 had received two doses of AZD1222 and 26 had received two doses of the MenACWY control vaccine. Trial participants were enrolled by age into subgroups of 18-55, 56-69 and 70-plus years, and around 140, 26 and 57 TCR-sequenced participants, respectively, were included in these subgroups.

The germline V end is reduced by 1 base and the J end by 5 bases; junction bases left unmatched: 10. There are 18 amino acids in the CDR3, from cysteine to phenylalanine inclusive. Left in the record is the CDR3 DNA by itself, 54 bases read in frame from the first base. From a lookup of the germline V gene (reference sequence), CDR1 and CDR2 are LGHDT and YNNKEL. Overall results and qualifications from the work: Participants were mostly white British, with more females than males. The authors suggested clonal diversity may have been underestimated. Only 5 to 7 AZD1222 recipients were SARS-CoV-2 seropositive at baseline, limiting conclusions about previously exposed vaccinees. In the small 56-69-year group, the increase in depth fell short of significance, most likely because of low power. The whole spike protein was spanned by vaccine-associated CD4 TCRs, and dominant responses were seen in regions 160-218 and 743-854. Spike-specific TCR breadth and depth rose significantly after two AZD1222 doses compared with day 0 and with MenACWY recipients. Reportedly, close to half of the unique spike-specific TCRs recognized epitopes lying outside the regions that are mutated in the B.1.351 and B.1.1.7 variants. Because no samples from the day 14 peak response were available, repertoires could be characterized only after the peak T cell response.

The sequence derives from an adult who had recovered from COVID-19. The sequence joins TRBV3-1 (or the pseudogene TRBV3-2) to TRBJ2-1, and 11 bases in between align with TRBD2. The sample consisted of peripheral blood, taken after recovery from COVID-19. The nucleotide sequence reads as follows: TGTGCCAGCAGCCAAGTATTAGCGGGAGGGCACGGGGACAATGAGCAGTTCTTC. It is translated as CASSQVLAGGHGDNEQFF.